One T cell receptor (beta chain) is described in this entry. Produced via immunoSEQ multiplex PCR; TCRdb's table is partial and in-frame only. The sample gives about 34,000 clones, 85% to 90% of which show up once; about 1.6% is in the top ten. The data belong to a study of control samples from healthy donors and cancer patients. Germline trimming cut 5 bases from V and 5 bases from J; bases unmatched to any gene: 7. Germline CDR1 reads LGHDT; CDR2 reads YNNKEL (reference sequence). This CDR3 comprises 14 residues. The chain employs TRBV3-1 (or the pseudogene TRBV3-2) and TRBJ2-5; the match to TRBD1 covers 8 bases. The sequencing sample was made of PBMCs. The TCR originated in a woman aged 40 to 50 with lung cancer. The DNA for the CDR3 is TGTGCCAGCAGCTTCGACAGGGGACATGAGACCCAGTACTTC. As protein: CASSFDRGHETQYF.